Reported below is one T cell receptor beta chain. No cognate antigen has been identified for it. No base-level quality is on record; no much larger clone is a single base apart. The germline V gene gives CDR1 as SGHRS and CDR2 as YFSETQ. CDR3 length: 17 amino acids, cysteine to phenylalanine. Only the CDR3 portion is preserved as DNA: 51 bases, with reading frame beginning at the first base. V is pared back by 4 bases and J by 0 bases, with 17 bases lying between the germline termini. The data were taken from a study of early T cells in non-severe SARS-CoV-2 infection (dated by TCRdb to the early 2020s). Describing the broader study: Because TCR sequencing was done on bulk RNA from unsorted whole blood, the alpha and beta chains could not be paired.

Preparation of the library involved 5' RACE. TCRdb lists the instrument as NextSeq 500. In the TCR library protocol, unique molecular identifiers were attached to individual cDNA molecules to correct for PCR bias and sequencing error. Both TCR alpha and beta chains were sequenced, and tight co-correlation was observed between alpha and beta sequence abundances in each sample. The original pipeline was this. Decombinator V4 was used to annotate the V gene, J gene and CDR3 of the TCR sequences. Expanded TCRs were defined as changing significantly between any two time points under a Poisson model with p below 0.0001. TCR abundances were normalised to the total number of TCRs sequenced in each sample and reported as counts per million. TRAV1-2 paired with TRAJ12, TRAJ20 or TRAJ33 defined MAIT TCRs, while TRAV10 paired with TRAJ18 defined iNKT TCRs. VDJdb, accessed on 1 November 2021, was searched for TCRs annotated for CMV, EBV and SARS-CoV-2, and TCRs annotated for more than one antigen were excluded. TCRdb redid the processing of the public reads, applying fastp at Q25 and MiXCR, and retained in-frame beta chains. Every distinct CDR3 protein forms one entry, paired with its most common genes and DNA. V and J calls and clone size were set by TCRdb, not the authors. Recorded for this sample are over 45,000 distinct CDR3 sequences; approximately 15% of them occurred a single time. The top ten hold about 4% of the sample.

This was a case-control study nested in a cohort of healthcare workers in London, UK, who had nasopharyngeal swab PCR tests and blood samples taken every week. Between 23 and 31 March 2020, the week of the UK lockdown, healthcare workers were enrolled and then followed up weekly for as long as 16 weeks. General findings and caveats noted by the study authors: VDJdb matching was skewed toward anti-spike CD8 responses and likely underestimated virus-specific expansions, missing private and CD4 specificities.

Sequencing was performed on whole blood, taken at baseline. This sequence originates from an adult who was a healthcare worker with PCR-confirmed SARS-CoV-2 infection or an uninfected control (not recorded which). The rearrangement joined TRBV5-1 to TRBJ2-1, with no confidently assigned D gene. The DNA sequence reads TGCGCCAGCAGCCCCCTCTTGGGCCGAAACTCCTACAATGAGCAGTTCTTC. Translation gives CASSPLLGRNSYNEQFF.